The entry that follows covers one T cell receptor beta chain sequence. No antigen is known for it. The input lacks base qualities; no much larger clone sits a single base away. CDR1 MDHEN and CDR2 SYDVKM were looked up in the germline V gene. The CDR3 has 14 amino acids, counting the end cysteine and phenylalanine. Left in the record is the CDR3 DNA by itself, 42 bases read in frame from the first base. V lost 4 bases and J lost 7 bases, and the count of bases not matched to a germline gene is 8. The data derive from a study of blood T cell repertoires in COVID-19 (TCRdb year 2020). Study-wide context: The collaborator samples originated in the United States, Italy and Spain and spanned the acute and convalescent phases of COVID-19. The prospective study material was composed of cDNA or gDNA derived from T cells, B-cell-depleted T cells, or PBMCs. Deeply sampled blood TCRbeta repertoires from subjects exposed to, actively infected with, or recovered from COVID-19 were included in the dataset. The repertoires were released in a freely available public database intended as a resource for research on the immune response to SARS-CoV-2. The samples were drawn from two sources: the first 160 participants of the ongoing ImmuneRACE study, and 1,200 or so subjects contributed by 6 global collaborators. Sample metadata almost always included a de-identified subject ID, COVID-19 status, age in years and sex. Where available, HLA class I and class II types were obtained from metadata supplied by the sample provider rather than from assay-based typing. The study at large found these results: The amount of clinical and demographic metadata varied by source and participant and was provided uncurated.

Whole blood was collected in K2EDTA tubes by collaborating institutions according to the institutions' own protocols. For TCRbeta analysis, collaborator samples were shipped as frozen whole blood, as isolated PBMCs, or as DNA extracted from either sample type. TCRbeta CDR3 regions were amplified from genomic DNA by means of the immunoSEQ Assay, a bias-controlled multiplex PCR. The original pipeline was this. Nucleated cell counts per sample were estimated from amplification of reference gene primers within the assay. To quantify the absolute abundance of each unique TCRbeta CDR3 rearrangement, sequence reads were collapsed and filtered. For each sample, productive Simpson clonality was calculated as the square root of Simpson's diversity index across productive rearrangements. The source is immuneACCESS, and TCRdb retained only in-frame sequences with V and J called. Part of the clones is not carried over; for the studies checked, unresolved V genes explain less than half of this, and the remainder is unexplained. The V and J calls and the clone size are those of that table, but D and trimming were determined from the DNA. The sample table shows 55,000 to 75,000 clones, and 65% to 85% are seen once. About 22% of the sample is in the top ten clones.

The clonotype originates from a man older than 75 with active or convalescent COVID-19. Sequenced sample: peripheral blood. In this chain, TRBV28 is recombined with TRBJ2-7; 9 bases in between match TRBD2. CDR3 reads: CASSSGGGRGEQYF. The nucleotide sequence reads TGTGCCAGCAGTTCCGGAGGCGGGAGGGGGGAGCAGTACTTC.